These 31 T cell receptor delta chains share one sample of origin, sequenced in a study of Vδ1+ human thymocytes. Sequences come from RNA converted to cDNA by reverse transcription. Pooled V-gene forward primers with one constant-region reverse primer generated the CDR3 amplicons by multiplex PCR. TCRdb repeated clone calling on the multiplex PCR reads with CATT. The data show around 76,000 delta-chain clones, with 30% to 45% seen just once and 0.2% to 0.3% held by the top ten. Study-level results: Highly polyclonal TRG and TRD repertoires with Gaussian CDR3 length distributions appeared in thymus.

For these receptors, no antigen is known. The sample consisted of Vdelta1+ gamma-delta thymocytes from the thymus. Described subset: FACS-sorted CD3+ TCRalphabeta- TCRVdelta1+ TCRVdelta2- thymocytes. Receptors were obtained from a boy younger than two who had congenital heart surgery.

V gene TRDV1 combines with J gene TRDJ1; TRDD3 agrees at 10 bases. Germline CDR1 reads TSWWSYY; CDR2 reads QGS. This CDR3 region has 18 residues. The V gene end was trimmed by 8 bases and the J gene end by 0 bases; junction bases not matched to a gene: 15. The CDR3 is CALRGTSGDTVYTDKLIF. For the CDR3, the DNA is TGTGCTCTTAGGGGTACTTCGGGGGATACGGTGTACACCGATAAACTCATCTTT.

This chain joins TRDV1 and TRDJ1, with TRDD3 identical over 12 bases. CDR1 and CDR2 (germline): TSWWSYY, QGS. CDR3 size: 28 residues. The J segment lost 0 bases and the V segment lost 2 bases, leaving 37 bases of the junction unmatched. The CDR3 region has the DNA TGTGCTCTTGGGGAATTGAAGCTTCCTAGCCCTTCGGCGAAGGGTCTCTCCTGGGGGATACGGTACACCGATAAACTCATCTTT. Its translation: CALGELKLPSPSAKGLSWGIRYTDKLIF.

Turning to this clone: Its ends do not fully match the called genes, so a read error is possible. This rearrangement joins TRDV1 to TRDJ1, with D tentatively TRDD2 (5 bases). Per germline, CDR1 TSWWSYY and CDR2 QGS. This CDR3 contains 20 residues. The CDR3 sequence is CARGPLPGVFRSPRPVKLIF. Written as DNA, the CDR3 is TGTGCTCGTGGGCCACTCCCAGGCGTCTTCCGTTCCCCGCGCCCCGTTAAACTCATCTTT.

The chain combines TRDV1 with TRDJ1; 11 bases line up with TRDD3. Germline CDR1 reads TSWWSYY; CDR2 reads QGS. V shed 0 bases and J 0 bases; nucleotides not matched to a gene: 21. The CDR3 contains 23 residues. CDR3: CALGELLPLGSGGYGLYTDKLIF. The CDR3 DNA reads TGTGCTCTTGGGGAACTTCTCCCACTGGGGAGTGGGGGATACGGGTTGTACACCGATAAACTCATCTTT.

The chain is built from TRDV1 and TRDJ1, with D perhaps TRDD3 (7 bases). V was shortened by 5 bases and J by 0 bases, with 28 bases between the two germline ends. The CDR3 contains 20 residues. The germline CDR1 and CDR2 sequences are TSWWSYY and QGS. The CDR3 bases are TGTGCTCTTGGGACTCCTTCCCGCGAGGGGGATGACTCTGACACCGATAAACTCATCTTT. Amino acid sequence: CALGTPSREGDDSDTDKLIF.

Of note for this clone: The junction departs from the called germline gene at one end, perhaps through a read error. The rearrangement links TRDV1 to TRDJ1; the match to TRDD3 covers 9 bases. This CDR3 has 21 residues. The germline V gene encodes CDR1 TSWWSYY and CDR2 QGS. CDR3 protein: CALGVPFPSLQGGIPTDKLIF. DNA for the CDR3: TGTGCTCTGGGGGTGCCTTTCCCCTCCCTACAGGGGGGGATACCCACCGATAAACTCATCTTT.

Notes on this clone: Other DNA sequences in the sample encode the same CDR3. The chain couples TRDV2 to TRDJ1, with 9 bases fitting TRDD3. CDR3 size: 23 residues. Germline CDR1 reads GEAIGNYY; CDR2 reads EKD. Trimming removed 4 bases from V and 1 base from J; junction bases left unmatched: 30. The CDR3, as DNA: TGTGCCTGTGAGGGTTCGCGTCGGGCCGGCGATTACTGGGGGGATACCCCCACCGATAAACTCATCTTT. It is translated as CACEGSRRAGDYWGDTPTDKLIF.

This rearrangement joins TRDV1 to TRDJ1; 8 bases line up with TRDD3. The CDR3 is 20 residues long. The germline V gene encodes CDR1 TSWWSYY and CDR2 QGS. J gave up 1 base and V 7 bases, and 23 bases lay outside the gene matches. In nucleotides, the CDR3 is TGTGCTCTTGAGGGAGAAAAACTGGGGGTTTCACCCCTCCCCACCGATAAACTCATCTTT. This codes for CALEGEKLGVSPLPTDKLIF.

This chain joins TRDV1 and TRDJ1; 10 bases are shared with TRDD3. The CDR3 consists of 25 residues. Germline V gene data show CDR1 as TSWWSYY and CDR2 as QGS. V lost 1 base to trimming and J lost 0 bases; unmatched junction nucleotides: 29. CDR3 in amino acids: CALGEPHDSRISYAYWGMDTDKLIF. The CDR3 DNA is TGTGCTCTTGGGGAACCACACGACTCCCGGATATCCTACGCGTACTGGGGGATGGACACCGATAAACTCATCTTT.

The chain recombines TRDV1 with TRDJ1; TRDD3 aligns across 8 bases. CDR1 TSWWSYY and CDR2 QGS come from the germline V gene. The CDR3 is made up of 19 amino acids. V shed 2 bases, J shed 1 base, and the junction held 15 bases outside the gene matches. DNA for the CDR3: TGTGCTCTTGGGGAAAGGACGTCTGGGGATACCGCCTGCACCGATAAACTCATCTTT. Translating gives CALGERTSGDTACTDKLIF.

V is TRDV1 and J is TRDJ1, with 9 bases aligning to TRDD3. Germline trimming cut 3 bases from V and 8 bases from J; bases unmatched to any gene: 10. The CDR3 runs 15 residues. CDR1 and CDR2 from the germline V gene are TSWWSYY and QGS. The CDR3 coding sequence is TGTGCTCTTGGGGACCTTAGAACTGGGGGACCAAAACTCATCTTT. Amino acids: CALGDLRTGGPKLIF.

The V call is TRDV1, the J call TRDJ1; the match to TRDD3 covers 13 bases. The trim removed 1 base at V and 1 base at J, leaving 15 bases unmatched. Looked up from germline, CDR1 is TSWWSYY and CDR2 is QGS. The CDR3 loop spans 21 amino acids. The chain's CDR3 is CALGEPPPSYWGIRSTDKLIF. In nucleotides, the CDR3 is TGTGCTCTTGGGGAACCTCCTCCAAGCTACTGGGGGATACGGAGCACCGATAAACTCATCTTT.

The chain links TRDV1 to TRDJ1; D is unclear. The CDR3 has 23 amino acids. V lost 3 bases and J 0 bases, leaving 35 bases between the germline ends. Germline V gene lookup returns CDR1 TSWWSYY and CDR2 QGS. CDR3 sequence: CALGEPREGTVPPHFRYTDKLIF. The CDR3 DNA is TGTGCTCTTGGGGAGCCCCGCGAAGGCACAGTCCCTCCCCACTTTAGGTACACCGATAAACTCATCTTT.

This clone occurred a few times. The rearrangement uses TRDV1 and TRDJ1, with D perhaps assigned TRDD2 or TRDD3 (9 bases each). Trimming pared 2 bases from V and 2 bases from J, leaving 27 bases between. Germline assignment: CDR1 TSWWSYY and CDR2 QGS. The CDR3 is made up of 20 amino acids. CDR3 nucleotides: TGTGCTCTTGGGGAAGAACCCCTTCCTACAGGGGGATACTTTACCGATAAACTCATCTTT. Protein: CALGEEPLPTGGYFTDKLIF.

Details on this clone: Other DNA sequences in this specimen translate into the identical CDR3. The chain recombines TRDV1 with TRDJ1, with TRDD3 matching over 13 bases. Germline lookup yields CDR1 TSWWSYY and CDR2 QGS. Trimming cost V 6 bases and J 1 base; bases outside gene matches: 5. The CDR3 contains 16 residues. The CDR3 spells CALGPYWGIRTDKLIF. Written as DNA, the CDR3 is TGTGCTCTTGGCCCTTACTGGGGGATACGCACCGATAAACTCATCTTT.

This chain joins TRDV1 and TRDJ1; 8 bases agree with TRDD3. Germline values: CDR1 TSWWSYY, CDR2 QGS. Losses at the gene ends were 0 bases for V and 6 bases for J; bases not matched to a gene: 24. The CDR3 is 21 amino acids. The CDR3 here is CALGELFPDFTGRGIWNKLIF. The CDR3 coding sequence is TGTGCTCTTGGGGAACTTTTCCCGGACTTTACTGGCCGGGGGATATGGAATAAACTCATCTTT.

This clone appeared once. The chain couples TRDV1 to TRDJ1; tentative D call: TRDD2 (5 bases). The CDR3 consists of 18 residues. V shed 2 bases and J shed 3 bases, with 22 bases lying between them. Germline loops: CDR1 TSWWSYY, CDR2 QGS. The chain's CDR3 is CALGEFLFLAQGADKLIF. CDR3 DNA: TGTGCTCTTGGGGAATTCCTGTTTCTGGCCCAAGGAGCCGATAAACTCATCTTT.

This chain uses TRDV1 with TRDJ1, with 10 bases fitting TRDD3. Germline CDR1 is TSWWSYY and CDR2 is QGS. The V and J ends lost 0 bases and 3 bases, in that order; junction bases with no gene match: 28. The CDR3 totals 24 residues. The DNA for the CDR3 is TGTGCTCTTGGGGAACTCGGAGGTTCCTACGGGGGATACGCCTCCAGGTTCTGCGCCGATAAACTCATCTTT. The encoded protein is CALGELGGSYGGYASRFCADKLIF.

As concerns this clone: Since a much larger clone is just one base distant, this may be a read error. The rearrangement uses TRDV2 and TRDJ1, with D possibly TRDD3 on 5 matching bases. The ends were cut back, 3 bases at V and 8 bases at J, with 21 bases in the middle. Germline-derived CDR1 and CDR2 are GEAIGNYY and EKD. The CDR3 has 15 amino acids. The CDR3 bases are TGTGCCTGTGACGACTCCCGACGGTACTTGGGGAAACTCATCTTT. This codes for CACDDSRRYLGKLIF.

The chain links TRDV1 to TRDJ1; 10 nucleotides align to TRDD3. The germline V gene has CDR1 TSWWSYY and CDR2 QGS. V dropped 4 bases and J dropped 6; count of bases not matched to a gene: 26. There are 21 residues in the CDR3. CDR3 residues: CALGGNGTSVYWGMARNKLIF. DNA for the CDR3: TGTGCTCTTGGGGGGAACGGTACTTCGGTCTACTGGGGGATGGCCCGGAATAAACTCATCTTT.

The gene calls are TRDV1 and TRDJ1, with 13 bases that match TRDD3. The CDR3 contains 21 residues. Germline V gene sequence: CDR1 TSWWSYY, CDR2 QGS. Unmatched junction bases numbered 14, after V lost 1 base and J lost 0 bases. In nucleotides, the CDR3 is TGTGCTCTTGGGGAACCGGCCTTCGGTACTGGGGGATACGGGTACACCGATAAACTCATCTTT. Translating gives CALGEPAFGTGGYGYTDKLIF.

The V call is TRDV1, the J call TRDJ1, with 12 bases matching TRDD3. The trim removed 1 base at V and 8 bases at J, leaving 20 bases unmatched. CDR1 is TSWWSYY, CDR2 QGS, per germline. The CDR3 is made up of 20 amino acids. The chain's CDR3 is CALGERPLRRVLGDTVKLIF. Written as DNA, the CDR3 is TGTGCTCTTGGGGAACGCCCTCTCCGGCGGGTACTGGGGGATACAGTCAAACTCATCTTT.

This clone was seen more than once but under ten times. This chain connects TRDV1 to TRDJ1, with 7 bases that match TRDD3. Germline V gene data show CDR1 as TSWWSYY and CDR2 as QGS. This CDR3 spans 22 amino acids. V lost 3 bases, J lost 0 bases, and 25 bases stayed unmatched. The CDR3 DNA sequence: TGTGCTCTTGGGGACCCACCTCCACCCACACTTAGCTGGGGGTTCTACACCGATAAACTCATCTTT. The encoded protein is CALGDPPPPTLSWGFYTDKLIF.

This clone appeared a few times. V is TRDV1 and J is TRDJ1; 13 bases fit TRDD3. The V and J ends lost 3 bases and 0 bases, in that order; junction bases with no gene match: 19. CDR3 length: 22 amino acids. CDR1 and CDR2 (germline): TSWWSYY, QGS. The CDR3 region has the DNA TGTGCTCTTGGGGACGTTCCGATGTTCTTACTGGGGGATACGCGTGACACCGATAAACTCATCTTT. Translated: CALGDVPMFLLGDTRDTDKLIF.

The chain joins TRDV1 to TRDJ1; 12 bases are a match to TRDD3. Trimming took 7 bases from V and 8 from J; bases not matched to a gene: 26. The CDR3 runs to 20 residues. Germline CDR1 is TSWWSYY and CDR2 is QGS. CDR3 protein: CALEVRTGGYRLFPHGKLIF. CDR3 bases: TGTGCTCTTGAGGTACGAACTGGGGGATACCGCCTCTTCCCGCATGGAAAACTCATCTTT.

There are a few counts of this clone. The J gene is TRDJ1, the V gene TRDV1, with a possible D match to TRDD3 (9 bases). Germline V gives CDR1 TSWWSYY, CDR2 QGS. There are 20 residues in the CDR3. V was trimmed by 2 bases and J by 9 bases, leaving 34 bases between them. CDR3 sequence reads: CALGERLASYDWGRVGELIF. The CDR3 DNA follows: TGTGCTCTTGGGGAAAGGTTGGCTTCCTACGACTGGGGGAGGGTCGGCGAACTCATCTTT.

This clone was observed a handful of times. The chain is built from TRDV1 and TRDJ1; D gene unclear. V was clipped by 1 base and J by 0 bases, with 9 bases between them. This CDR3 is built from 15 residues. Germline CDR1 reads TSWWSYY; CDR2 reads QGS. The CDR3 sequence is CALGEPAPYTDKLIF. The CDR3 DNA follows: TGTGCTCTTGGGGAACCGGCACCGTACACCGATAAACTCATCTTT.

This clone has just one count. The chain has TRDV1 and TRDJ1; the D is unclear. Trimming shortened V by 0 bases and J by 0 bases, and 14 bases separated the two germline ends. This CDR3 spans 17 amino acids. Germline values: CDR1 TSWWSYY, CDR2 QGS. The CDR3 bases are TGTGCTCTTGGGGAACTGAAAACCCCAGGGTACACCGATAAACTCATCTTT. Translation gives CALGELKTPGYTDKLIF.

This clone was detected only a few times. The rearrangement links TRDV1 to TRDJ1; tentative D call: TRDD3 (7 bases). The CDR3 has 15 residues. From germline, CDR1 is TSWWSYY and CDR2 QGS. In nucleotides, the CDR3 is TGTGCGGTCCTACGTCTGGGGGGTTACACCGATAAACTCATCTTT. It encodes CAVLRLGGYTDKLIF.

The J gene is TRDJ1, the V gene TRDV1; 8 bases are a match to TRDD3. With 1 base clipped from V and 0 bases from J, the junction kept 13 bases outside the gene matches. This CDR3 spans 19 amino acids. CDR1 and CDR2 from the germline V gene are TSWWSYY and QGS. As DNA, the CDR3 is TGTGCTCTTGGGGAACACCCCACCTGGGGGAAACGGTACACCGATAAACTCATCTTT. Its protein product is CALGEHPTWGKRYTDKLIF.

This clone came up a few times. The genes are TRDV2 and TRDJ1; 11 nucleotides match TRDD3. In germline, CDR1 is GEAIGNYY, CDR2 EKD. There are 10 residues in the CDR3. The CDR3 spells CASWGIHLIF. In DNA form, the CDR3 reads TGTGCATCCTGGGGGATACACCTCATCTTT.